Shown below are 5 T cell receptor beta chains from a single sample sequenced in a study of Graves' ophthalmopathy and Graves' hyperthyroidism (dated by TCRdb to 2016 to 2018). Reads for this sample came from an Illumina HiSeq 2000. TCR beta CDR3 regions were amplified from RNA transcripts for repertoire sequencing. The first round was an RT-PCR using HTBI primers with the Qiagen OneStep RT-PCR kit, and this first round was followed by a second-round multiplex PCR, then size selection and purification. TCRdb took the public reads, trimmed them with fastp at Q25, ran MiXCR for clone calling and kept in-frame beta chains. Each entry merges the rows of one CDR3 protein and shows their most common DNA and genes. The sample table contains about 1.1 million distinct CDR3 sequences; only one count was recorded for roughly 35% of them. The ten top clones hold around 10% of the sample. Sequencing used peripheral blood or thyroid tissue (not recorded which). These receptor sequences come from an adult man with Graves' hyperthyroidism.

The chain is built from TRBV15 and TRBJ2-5; 10 nucleotides line up with TRBD2. The CDR3 loop spans 17 amino acids. Germline V gives CDR1 LNHNV, CDR2 YYDKDF (reference sequence). Losses at the gene ends were 0 bases for V and 7 bases for J; bases not matched to a gene: 11. The CDR3 reads CATSRDITSGTRGTQYF. CDR3 nucleotides: TGTGCCACCAGCAGAGACATAACTAGCGGGACTCGAGGGACCCAGTACTTC.

The CDR3 region is CASSSHRGGGNQPQHF. The CDR3 DNA reads TGTGCCAGCAGTTCGCACAGGGGAGGGGGCAATCAGCCCCAGCATTTT. V is TRBV6-2 or TRBV6-3 and J is TRBJ1-5; 7 bases agree with TRBD1. Trimming removed 4 bases from V and 2 bases from J; junction bases left unmatched: 8. CDR3 length equals 16 residues. Germline lookup yields CDR1 MNHEY and CDR2 SVGEGT.

This clonotype has a handful of counts. The rearrangement joins TRBV2 to TRBJ2-2; D is unresolved. Trimming removed 3 bases from V and 5 bases from J, with 10 bases in between. Per germline, CDR1 SNHLY and CDR2 FYNNEI. This CDR3 region has 14 residues. CDR3 region: CASSDGLGTGELFF. For the CDR3, the DNA is TGTGCCAGCAGTGATGGGCTCGGAACCGGGGAGCTGTTTTTT.

The chain links TRBV7-2 to TRBJ1-3, with D unclear. This CDR3 contains 13 residues. The V and J ends lost 3 bases and 4 bases respectively, with 7 bases between them. CDR1 is SGHTA, CDR2 FQGNSA, per germline. CDR3 nucleotides: TGTGCCAGCAGCTTTAATCAGGGAAACACCATATATTTT. Amino acids: CASSFNQGNTIYF. The variable domain in full, with the rest retrieved from reference TRBV7-2 and TRBJ1-3, is GAGVSQSPSNKVTEKGKDVELRCDPISGHTALYWYRQSLGQGLEFLIYFQGNSAPDKSGLPSDRFSAERTGGSVSTLTIQRTQQEDSAVYLCASSFNQGNTIYFGEGSWLTVV.

This clonotype was detected only a few times. The chain recombines TRBV4-3 with TRBJ1-2, with D tentatively TRBD1 (5 bases). V lost 0 bases to trimming and J lost 0 bases, with 8 bases between them. The CDR3 sequence is 15 residues long. The germline CDR1 and CDR2 sequences are LGHNA and YSLEER. CDR3 region: CASSQDWGANYGYTF. In nucleotides, the CDR3 is TGCGCCAGCAGCCAAGATTGGGGGGCTAACTATGGCTACACCTTC.